The 13 T cell receptor beta chains in this list originate from one sample, sequenced in a study of Graves' ophthalmopathy and Graves' hyperthyroidism. The TCR beta CDR3 regions underwent amplification from RNA transcripts. RT-PCR was first run with HTBI primers, then multiplex PCR in a second round. TCRdb re-derived calls from the multiplex PCR reads in MiXCR, one entry per CDR3 protein. The sample holds 650,000 to 800,000 distinct CDR3 sequences; over 40% are singletons and the top ten take over 2.5%. The material sequenced was peripheral blood. The source of these receptors is an adult man with Graves' ophthalmopathy.

As concerns this clonotype: The germline gene is not matched at one end of the junction; a read error may be the cause. The chain couples TRBV29-1 to TRBJ2-6; D is perhaps TRBD2 (6 bases). CDR3 length: 10 residues. The V gene's germline CDR1 is SQVTM and CDR2 ANQGSEA. The CDR3 sequence is CSTSGSTEAF. CDR3 sequence (DNA): TGCAGCACCTCCGGGAGCACTGAAGCTTTC. Looking up the rest from reference TRBV29-1 and TRBJ2-6 gives the full variable domain: SAVISQKPSRDICQRGTSLTIQCQVDSQVTMMFWYRQQPGQSLTLIATANQGSEATYESGFVIDKFPISRPNLTFSTLTVSNMSPEDSSIYLCSTSGSTEAFGAGSRLTVL.

A remark on this clonotype: A much larger clone is a single base away; this may be a read error. The chain is built from TRBV7-8 and TRBJ2-5; D may correspond to TRBD1 or TRBD2 (6 bases each). The DNA end favors TRBJ2-1, so the J call may be wrong. CDR3 length equals 15 residues. Germline CDR1 SGHVS, CDR2 FQNEAQ. In nucleotides, the CDR3 is TGTGCCAGCAGACCAAGGGGGGTATTAGGGCAGACCCAGTTCTTC. Translated, it gives CASRPRGVLGQTQFF.

The chain uses TRBV24-1 and TRBJ2-3, with 8 bases lining up with TRBD1. Germline-derived CDR1 and CDR2 are KGHDR and SFDVKD. This CDR3 comprises 15 residues. J was trimmed by 6 bases and V by 4 bases; bases with no gene match: 8. CDR3 in DNA: TGTGCCACCAGTGACCCCCAGGGGGCAGGGGATACGCAGTATTTT. Protein product: CATSDPQGAGDTQYF.

This clonotype was observed a handful of times. This chain connects TRBV12-3 or TRBV12-4 to TRBJ1-2, with 7 bases lining up with TRBD1. CDR3 length: 16 amino acids. The V and J ends lost 4 bases and 0 bases, in that order; junction bases with no gene match: 8. CDR3 amino acids: CASSYPGGQSNYGYTF. CDR3 nucleotide sequence: TGTGCCAGCAGTTACCCCGGGGGACAGTCTAACTATGGCTACACCTTC.

Notes on this clonotype: This clone may be a read error of a much larger clone one base away. The chain couples TRBV20-1 to TRBJ2-5; D may be TRBD1 or TRBD2 (6 bases each). The CDR3 extends over 14 amino acids. V lost 5 bases and J 3 bases, leaving 16 bases between the germline ends. Germline CDR1 DFQATT, CDR2 SNEGSKA (reference sequence). The CDR3 nucleotides read TGCAGTGCTCTCCGAGGGGGGTGGGAAGAGACCCAGTACTTC. This translates into CSALRGGWEETQYF.

This clonotype was seen repeatedly, ten times or more. J is TRBJ2-7 and V is TRBV10-3; TRBD2 aligns across 7 bases. The CDR3 extends over 12 amino acids. The germline CDR1 and CDR2 sequences are ENHRY and SYGVKD. J gave up 4 bases and V 8 bases, and 5 bases lay outside the gene matches. The CDR3 protein is CAISEGGYEQYF. CDR3 nucleotides: TGTGCCATCTCTGAGGGAGGGTACGAGCAGTACTTC.

This clonotype was recorded many times. This chain joins TRBV15 and TRBJ1-4; 9 positions match TRBD1. Germline V gene sequence: CDR1 LNHNV, CDR2 YYDKDF (reference sequence). This CDR3 is built from 14 residues. Germline trimming cut 7 bases from V and 5 bases from J; bases unmatched to any gene: 5. This CDR3 reads CATNQDRGNEKLFF. The CDR3 region has the DNA TGTGCCACCAACCAGGACAGGGGCAATGAAAAACTGTTTTTT.

This clonotype was observed many times. This chain's CDR3 is CATSGDRAADEQYF. The CDR3 DNA sequence: TGTGCCACCAGCGGCGACAGGGCGGCGGACGAGCAGTACTTC. V and J are TRBV15 and TRBJ2-7, with 7 nucleotides matching TRBD1. V gave up 5 bases and J gave up 5 bases; unmatched junction bases: 9. This CDR3 is 14 amino acids long. Germline V CDR1 and CDR2: LNHNV, YYDKDF (reference sequence).

This clonotype has just a few counts. J is TRBJ1-1 and V is TRBV2, with D perhaps matching TRBD1 (6 bases). CDR3 size: 13 residues. Germline CDR1 SNHLY, CDR2 FYNNEI. Trimming shortened V by 5 bases and J by 6 bases, and 13 bases separated the two germline ends. This CDR3 reads CASSPQGAAEAFF. The CDR3 DNA reads TGTGCCAGCAGTCCACAGGGTGCCGCTGAAGCTTTCTTT.

V and J are TRBV5-6 and TRBJ2-5; D not resolved. The CDR3 has 12 residues. From germline, CDR1 is SGHDT and CDR2 YYEEEE. Trimming shortened V by 1 base and J by 7 bases, and 8 bases separated the two germline ends. The CDR3 DNA sequence: TGTGCCAGCAGCTTGCTGGTTGGGACCCAGTACTTC. This codes for CASSLLVGTQYF.

The chain is built from TRBV7-9 and TRBJ2-1; no reliable D call. The V gene's germline CDR1 is SEHNR and CDR2 FQNEAQ (reference sequence). The CDR3 has 13 residues. V shed 3 bases and J shed 6 bases, with 9 bases lying between them. The CDR3 loop reads CASSFGPLNEQFF. CDR3 coding DNA: TGTGCCAGCAGCTTTGGGCCCCTCAATGAGCAGTTCTTC.

There are many counts of this clonotype. J is TRBJ2-5 and V is TRBV12-3 or TRBV12-4; 13 nucleotides agree with TRBD2. J was trimmed by 4 bases and V by 6 bases; bases with no gene match: 8. The length of the CDR3 is 16 residues. The CDR3 DNA sequence: TGTGCCAGCAGACCGGGACTAGCGGGGAGTGGAGAGACCCAGTACTTC. It specifies CASRPGLAGSGETQYF.

This clonotype showed up many times. The rearrangement joins TRBV19 to TRBJ2-2; D may be TRBD1 or TRBD2 (6 bases each). Trimming removed 5 bases at V and 5 bases at J, with 18 bases between. The CDR3 runs to 16 residues. The germline CDR1 and CDR2 sequences are LNHDA and SQIVND (reference sequence). The CDR3: CASSAREGGKTGELFF. CDR3 DNA: TGTGCCAGTAGTGCAAGAGAGGGGGGCAAGACCGGGGAGCTGTTTTTT.